The 16 T cell receptor beta chains given below trace back to one sample, sequenced in a study of graft-versus-host responses after intestinal transplantation. The method was immunoSEQ multiplex PCR; TCRdb's version includes in-frame clones alone and lacks a portion of them. Of about 80,000 clones detected, about 88% appear once; the ten largest clones hold roughly 0.37%. Their antigens remain unidentified. This specimen consisted of unstimulated CD4+ T cells sorted from spleen or lymph node cells, obtained before intestinal transplant. These receptor sequences come from a human donor who received an intestinal transplant.

The chain carries TRBV6-1 and TRBJ2-2, with TRBD2 matching 10 bases. The CDR3 spans 16 residues. Germline-derived CDR1 and CDR2 are MNHNS and SASEGT. The V and J ends lost 4 bases and 0 bases, in that order; junction bases with no gene match: 2. CDR3 DNA sequence: TGTGCCAGCAGTGCTACTAGCGGGACGAACACCGGGGAGCTGTTTTTT. It translates to CASSATSGTNTGELFF.

The chain couples TRBV28 to TRBJ2-7; maybe TRBD1 (5 bases). The germline V gene encodes CDR1 MDHEN and CDR2 SYDVKM. V was clipped by 8 bases and J by 5 bases, with 13 bases between them. The CDR3 is made up of 12 amino acids. DNA of the CDR3: TGTGCCAGCTCCACAGGACGGGACGAGCAGTACTTC. Its protein is CASSTGRDEQYF.

CDR3 residues: CASSVGGRTNLGYNEQFF. The CDR3 DNA reads TGTGCCAGCAGCGTAGGCGGTCGGACTAACCTGGGGTACAATGAGCAGTTCTTC. J is TRBJ2-1 and V is TRBV9, with D possibly being TRBD2 (6 bases). Germline V gives CDR1 SGDLS, CDR2 YYNGEE. V lost 0 bases, J lost 4 bases, and 20 bases lay in between. CDR3 size: 18 residues.

V gene TRBV7-2 combines with J gene TRBJ1-2; 11 nucleotides match TRBD1. Germline CDR1 reads SGHTA; CDR2 reads FQGNSA. V lost 3 bases and J lost 6; bases outside the gene matches: 3. The CDR3 covers 14 residues. This chain's CDR3 is CASSLDRGRDGYTF. CDR3 nucleotide sequence: TGTGCCAGCAGCTTGGACAGGGGGCGTGATGGCTACACCTTC.

This chain joins TRBV5-1 and TRBJ2-1, with 10 bases identical to TRBD1. Germline trimming cut 4 bases from V and 2 bases from J; bases unmatched to any gene: 9. Germline V gene data show CDR1 as SGHRS and CDR2 as YFSETQ. This CDR3 has 17 amino acids. CDR3 coding DNA: TGCGCCAGCAGCCAAGTGACAGGGGGCGTCGCCTACAATGAGCAGTTCTTC. This gives the protein CASSQVTGGVAYNEQFF.

The chain joins TRBV9 to TRBJ2-3; maybe TRBD2 (5 bases). V was trimmed by 1 base and J by 3 bases, leaving 6 bases between them. This CDR3 contains 13 residues. Germline V lookup: CDR1 SGDLS, CDR2 YYNGEE. The CDR3 protein is CASSVLATDTQYF. The CDR3 DNA sequence: TGTGCCAGCAGCGTACTAGCAACAGATACGCAGTATTTT.

The genes are TRBV4-1 and TRBJ2-5, with a weak D call TRBD2 (6 bases). Trimming stripped 2 bases from V and 1 base from J, with 17 bases between. CDR1 and CDR2 from the germline V gene are MGHRA and YSYEKL. The CDR3 contains 17 residues. CDR3 coding DNA: TGCGCCAGCAGCCAAAAAGGTGGGGTTAGCGGCCAAGAGACCCAGTACTTC. It specifies CASSQKGGVSGQETQYF.

The chain joins TRBV28 to TRBJ1-5, with D possibly matching TRBD1 (6 bases). The germline V gene has CDR1 MDHEN and CDR2 SYDVKM. The CDR3 is made up of 15 amino acids. Trimming removed 5 bases at V and 2 bases at J, with 13 bases between. The CDR3 loop reads CASSPTGLRNQPQHF. CDR3 in DNA: TGTGCCAGCAGTCCTACAGGGCTACGCAATCAGCCCCAGCATTTT.

The count of this clone is one. Here the CDR3 DNA reads TGTGCCAGCGACACGGGATACTACGAGCAGTACTTC. Its translation is CASDTGYYEQYF. The chain links TRBV2 to TRBJ2-7; a weak D match, TRBD2 (5 bases). V was trimmed by 8 bases and J by 3 bases, leaving 11 bases between them. This CDR3 region has 12 residues. Germline lookup yields CDR1 SNHLY and CDR2 FYNNEI. Full variable domain (missing parts from reference TRBV2 and TRBJ2-7): EPEVTQTPSHQVTQMGQEVILRCVPISNHLYFYWYRQILGQKVEFLVSFYNNEISEKSEIFDDQFSVERPDGSNFTLKIRSTKLEDSAMYFCASDTGYYEQYFGPGTRLTVT.

This chain links TRBV2 with TRBJ1-5, with 7 bases matching TRBD1. The germline V gene encodes CDR1 SNHLY and CDR2 FYNNEI. This CDR3 is built from 14 residues. Trimming removed 3 bases from V and 4 bases from J; junction bases left unmatched: 3. This CDR3 reads CASSETGRNQPQHF. The CDR3 DNA follows: TGTGCCAGCAGTGAGACAGGGAGGAATCAGCCCCAGCATTTT.

The chain carries TRBV2 and TRBJ2-2, with 7 bases matching TRBD1. The CDR3 sequence is 15 residues long. V gave up 4 bases and J gave up 4 bases; unmatched junction bases: 6. CDR1 and CDR2 from the germline V gene are SNHLY and FYNNEI. The CDR3 reads CASSAVSGGTGELFF. CDR3 bases: TGTGCCAGCAGTGCGGTCTCAGGGGGCACCGGGGAGCTGTTTTTT.

The chain recombines TRBV28 with TRBJ2-7; TRBD2 matches at 9 bases. With V trimmed by 1 base and J by 6 bases, 4 bases remained unmatched. The CDR3 covers 14 residues. The germline V gene encodes CDR1 MDHEN and CDR2 SYDVKM. CDR3 sequence reads: CASSLLRGGGEQYF. The CDR3 region has the DNA TGTGCCAGCAGTTTATTGCGGGGGGGCGGCGAGCAGTACTTC.

This sequence joins TRBV28 and TRBJ1-2; tentative D call: TRBD1 (5 bases). V was shortened by 2 bases and J by 2 bases, with 6 bases between the two germline ends. Germline V gene data show CDR1 as MDHEN and CDR2 as SYDVKM. The CDR3 runs to 13 residues. Here the CDR3 reads CASSLRGNYGYTF. Written as DNA, the CDR3 is TGTGCCAGCAGTTTACGGGGGAACTATGGCTACACCTTC.

The J gene is TRBJ2-5, the V gene TRBV6-5; D perhaps matches TRBD1 (6 bases). V was shortened by 6 bases and J by 2 bases, with 13 bases between the two germline ends. In germline, CDR1 is MNHEY, CDR2 SVGAGI. The CDR3 consists of 14 residues. In DNA form, the CDR3 reads TGTGCCAGCAGGCAGGGCAGGGGACAAGAGACCCAGTACTTC. It translates to CASRQGRGQETQYF.

The genes are TRBV6-6 and TRBJ1-1; TRBD1 matches 8 bases. CDR3 length: 16 residues. Germline loops: CDR1 MNHNY, CDR2 SVGAGI (reference sequence). Losses at the gene ends were 7 bases for V and 6 bases for J; bases not matched to a gene: 16. The CDR3 DNA reads TGTGCCAGCACCGGAAATGTCGGTGGACAGGGCGCTGAAGCTTTCTTT. Amino acids: CASTGNVGGQGAEAFF.

The sample holds a few counts of this clone. The chain recombines TRBV7-3 with TRBJ2-7; D call uncertain. Germline-derived CDR1 and CDR2 are SGHTA and FQGTGA. The CDR3 runs 15 residues. V was shortened by 5 bases and J by 2 bases, with 16 bases between the two germline ends. The DNA of the CDR3 is TGTGCCAGCAGCCTCTCAGGCGAATTGGCCTACGAGCAGTACTTC. Its translation: CASSLSGELAYEQYF. The whole variable domain, remainder taken from reference TRBV7-3 and TRBJ2-7, is GAGVSQTPSNKVTEKGKYVELRCDPISGHTALYWYRQSLGQGPEFLIYFQGTGAADDSGLPNDRFFAVRPEGSVSTLKIQRTERGDSAVYLCASSLSGELAYEQYFGPGTRLTVT.